Following are 25 T cell receptor beta chains from one sample sequenced in a study of T cell clonotyping in hematopoietic cell transplantation. The time point is: recipient sample about 28 days before transplant, after cytoreduction. Here immunoSEQ multiplex PCR was the method, and the copy in TCRdb shows in-frame clones only, minus some. The data show about 10,000 clones, 87% seen once. This specimen was peripheral blood mononuclear cells, taken before stem cell transplant. All receptors come from a woman aged 50 to 65 with chronic myeloid leukemia. Some clones in this sample may be carry-over from other donors' samples.

The CDR3 spells CASGRAGEGEQYF. The CDR3 DNA is TGTGCCAGCGGACGAGCGGGAGAAGGCGAGCAGTACTTC. The chain has TRBV9 and TRBJ2-7; the match to TRBD2 covers 8 bases. CDR1 is SGDLS, CDR2 YYNGEE, per germline. The CDR3 runs to 13 residues. V shed 7 bases and J 6 bases; nucleotides not matched to a gene: 9.

V usage is TRBV11-2 and J usage is TRBJ2-5, with 9 bases fitting TRBD2. V shed 3 bases, J shed 3 bases, and the junction held 5 bases outside the gene matches. Per germline, CDR1 SGHAT and CDR2 FQNNGV. This CDR3 contains 15 residues. CDR3 amino acids: CASSLNLAGKETQYF. CDR3 nucleotides: TGTGCCAGCAGCTTGAACCTAGCGGGAAAAGAGACCCAGTACTTC.

This sequence joins TRBV28 and TRBJ2-5; tentative D call: TRBD1 (5 bases). Per germline, CDR1 MDHEN and CDR2 SYDVKM. Trimming removed 5 bases at V and 1 base at J, with 8 bases between. There are 13 residues in the CDR3. The CDR3: CASSTDSQETQYF. The CDR3 DNA is TGTGCCAGCAGTACAGACAGCCAAGAGACCCAGTACTTC. Using reference TRBV28 and TRBJ2-5 for the parts outside the CDR3, the full variable domain is DVKVTQSSRYLVKRTGEKVFLECVQDMDHENMFWYRQDPGLGLRLIYFSYDVKMKEKGDIPEGYSVSREKKERFSLILESASTNQTSMYLCASSTDSQETQYFGPGTRLLVL.

This clone appeared once. The chain joins TRBV7-8 to TRBJ2-7; 7 bases align to TRBD1. Losses at the gene ends were 1 base for V and 4 bases for J; bases not matched to a gene: 7. Germline CDR1 reads SGHVS; CDR2 reads FQNEAQ. CDR3 size: 15 residues. The CDR3 loop is CASSLEGQVGYEQYF. As DNA, the CDR3 is TGTGCCAGCAGCTTAGAAGGACAGGTGGGATACGAGCAGTACTTC.

The chain combines TRBV7-2 with TRBJ2-7; 11 bases are a match to TRBD2. V lost 1 base and J lost 3; bases outside the gene matches: 5. Germline CDR1 reads SGHTA; CDR2 reads FQGNSA. The length of the CDR3 is 16 residues. The CDR3 loop is CASSLEGTSGVYEQYF. The CDR3 DNA reads TGTGCCAGCAGCTTAGAAGGGACTAGCGGAGTCTACGAGCAGTACTTC. Full variable domain (missing parts from reference TRBV7-2 and TRBJ2-7): GAGVSQSPSNKVTEKGKDVELRCDPISGHTALYWYRQSLGQGLEFLIYFQGNSAPDKSGLPSDRFSAERTGGSVSTLTIQRTQQEDSAVYLCASSLEGTSGVYEQYFGPGTRLTVT.

This clone has only a few counts. The CDR3 nucleotides read TGTGCCAGCTCACCAAGGGACAGACAAGAGACCCAGTACTTC. Amino acid sequence: CASSPRDRQETQYF. This sequence joins TRBV18 and TRBJ2-5; 7 nucleotides align to TRBD1. The CDR3 extends over 14 amino acids. Germline V gene data show CDR1 as KGHSH and CDR2 as LQKENI. The V gene end was trimmed by 2 bases and the J gene end by 2 bases; junction bases not matched to a gene: 2.

The chain has TRBV7-2 and TRBJ1-2; D is possibly TRBD1 (6 bases). This CDR3 is built from 18 residues. CDR1 is SGHTA, CDR2 FQGNSA, per germline. V shed 1 base and J shed 2 bases, with 20 bases lying between them. The CDR3 nucleotides are TGTGCCAGCAGCTTAGAAGGACAGCTATTCGCCCTGAACTATGGCTACACCTTC. Its translation: CASSLEGQLFALNYGYTF.

The V call is TRBV5-1, the J call TRBJ2-3, with D unresolved. This CDR3 comprises 15 residues. V lost 5 bases to trimming and J lost 0 bases, with 13 bases between them. CDR1 and CDR2 from the germline V gene are SGHRS and YFSETQ. The CDR3 coding sequence is TGCGCCAGCAGAAAGCCGGATTTGAGCACAGATACGCAGTATTTT. Encoded protein: CASRKPDLSTDTQYF.

The V and J genes are TRBV4-3 and TRBJ2-2, with a possible D match to TRBD2 (5 bases). The length of the CDR3 is 15 residues. V was clipped by 3 bases and J by 7 bases, with 15 bases between them. CDR1 LGHNA and CDR2 YSLEER come from the germline V gene. CDR3 in amino acids: CASSHRAEGSGELFF. The CDR3 DNA follows: TGCGCCAGCAGCCACCGTGCAGAAGGGAGCGGGGAGCTGTTTTTT.

The chain carries TRBV7-8 and TRBJ1-5; TRBD1 aligns across 7 bases. Germline-derived CDR1 and CDR2 are SGHVS and FQNEAQ. V lost 4 bases, J lost 3 bases, and 6 bases stayed unmatched. This CDR3 contains 15 residues. CDR3 sequence (DNA): TGTGCCAGCAGCTCCCAGACAGGGTCCAATCAGCCCCAGCATTTT. Its protein product is CASSSQTGSNQPQHF.

The V call is TRBV2, the J call TRBJ2-1; D is perhaps TRBD2 (6 bases). The germline V and J ends were trimmed by 4 bases and 8 bases, with 15 bases remaining between them. Germline CDR1 and CDR2: SNHLY and FYNNEI. The CDR3 extends over 14 amino acids. The CDR3 sequence: CASSAGRGVDEQFF. The CDR3 bases are TGTGCCAGCAGTGCTGGCCGCGGGGTGGATGAGCAGTTCTTC.

This clone has just one count. The chain uses TRBV7-2 and TRBJ1-4; TRBD1 matches 8 bases. This CDR3 contains 15 residues. With 4 bases clipped from V and 3 bases from J, the junction kept 4 bases outside the gene matches. Germline V gives CDR1 SGHTA, CDR2 FQGNSA. CDR3 bases: TGTGCCAGCAGCTCGACAGGGGTGGCTAATGAAAAACTGTTTTTT. The encoded protein is CASSSTGVANEKLFF.

This clone is large. V gene TRBV9 combines with J gene TRBJ2-2, with D unclear. Germline lookup yields CDR1 SGDLS and CDR2 YYNGEE. Between the trimmed V and J ends, which lost 1 base and 2 bases, there was a span of 12 bases. This CDR3 comprises 16 residues. The CDR3 here is CASSVFGQSNTGELFF. CDR3 DNA sequence: TGTGCCAGCAGCGTATTTGGGCAGTCAAACACCGGGGAGCTGTTTTTT.

The chain carries TRBV28 and TRBJ1-1; the D is unclear. This CDR3 spans 14 amino acids. Trimming removed 5 bases at V and 0 bases at J, with 10 bases between. The germline CDR1 and CDR2 sequences are MDHEN and SYDVKM. The CDR3 DNA reads as TGTGCCAGCAGTCCCCCAGTTTTGAACACTGAAGCTTTCTTT. It yields the protein CASSPPVLNTEAFF.

The chain recombines TRBV2 with TRBJ2-5, with D maybe TRBD2 (6 bases). The CDR3 covers 15 residues. Germline CDR1 and CDR2: SNHLY and FYNNEI. Trimming removed 0 bases at V and 1 base at J, with 9 bases between. CDR3 bases: TGTGCCAGCAGTGAAGCGCGGGGATTCCAAGAGACCCAGTACTTC. Protein product: CASSEARGFQETQYF.

This chain connects TRBV9 to TRBJ2-3, with D unresolved. There are 16 residues in the CDR3. CDR1 is SGDLS and CDR2 is YYNGEE in the germline V gene. V was shortened by 0 bases and J by 2 bases, with 13 bases between the two germline ends. The CDR3 spells CASSVARQSITDTQYF. The CDR3 DNA sequence: TGTGCCAGCAGCGTAGCCCGACAATCGATCACAGATACGCAGTATTTT.

The rearrangement joins TRBV5-1 to TRBJ2-1; 7 nucleotides line up with TRBD2. Germline CDR1 is SGHRS and CDR2 is YFSETQ. This CDR3 comprises 15 residues. The V gene end was trimmed by 0 bases and the J gene end by 4 bases; junction bases not matched to a gene: 4. CDR3 DNA: TGCGCCAGCAGCTTGGGAGGGAGGGAGTACAATGAGCAGTTCTTC. Its protein is CASSLGGREYNEQFF.

The V gene is TRBV28, the J gene TRBJ2-7; D unclear. The CDR3 sequence is 14 residues long. The V gene's germline CDR1 is MDHEN and CDR2 SYDVKM. V was cut by 5 bases and J by 3 bases, with 14 bases left in between. CDR3 bases: TGTGCCAGCAGTCCTCTGGCCGCCTACTACGAGCAGTACTTC. Its protein product is CASSPLAAYYEQYF.

The chain uses TRBV29-1 and TRBJ2-1; 8 bases are shared with TRBD2. This CDR3 spans 14 amino acids. J gave up 6 bases and V 1 base, and 5 bases lay outside the gene matches. CDR1 SQVTM and CDR2 ANQGSEA come from the germline V gene. Here the CDR3 reads CSVEGLAGSNEQFF. Here the CDR3 DNA reads TGCAGCGTTGAAGGGTTAGCGGGAAGCAATGAGCAGTTCTTC.

The chain links TRBV9 to TRBJ1-2; D ambiguous. Trimming removed 3 bases from V and 0 bases from J, with 12 bases in between. Germline V lookup: CDR1 SGDLS, CDR2 YYNGEE. The CDR3 contains 15 residues. This CDR3 is CASSAGPSPNYGYTF. The CDR3 bases are TGTGCCAGCAGCGCTGGCCCGAGCCCTAACTATGGCTACACCTTC.

The chain joins TRBV25-1 to TRBJ1-1; D is possibly TRBD1 (5 bases). Trimming removed 6 bases from V and 6 bases from J, with 14 bases in between. CDR3 length equals 13 residues. From germline, CDR1 is MGHDK and CDR2 SYGVNS. CDR3 bases: TGTGCCAGCAGAGACAGACTGAGGGCTGAAGCTTTCTTT. Encoded protein: CASRDRLRAEAFF.

The chain is built from TRBV7-2 and TRBJ1-1, with D maybe TRBD1 (5 bases). The V gene's germline CDR1 is SGHTA and CDR2 FQGNSA. V was shortened by 5 bases and J by 7 bases, with 11 bases between the two germline ends. This CDR3 comprises 12 residues. CDR3 sequence: CASSTWRGEAFF. CDR3 bases: TGTGCCAGCAGCACTTGGAGGGGTGAAGCTTTCTTT.

This chain joins TRBV6-1 and TRBJ1-2; 8 bases are a match to TRBD1. The length of the CDR3 is 15 residues. Germline V gene lookup returns CDR1 MNHNS and CDR2 SASEGT. The J segment lost 0 bases and the V segment lost 3 bases, leaving 3 bases of the junction unmatched. CDR3: CASSETGATNYGYTF. The CDR3 nucleotides are TGTGCCAGCAGTGAGACAGGGGCTACTAACTATGGCTACACCTTC.

The rearrangement uses TRBV6-5 and TRBJ2-1, with D possibly being TRBD2 (5 bases). The CDR3 covers 16 residues. Trimming shortened V by 2 bases and J by 3 bases, and 14 bases separated the two germline ends. The germline V gene has CDR1 MNHEY and CDR2 SVGAGI. CDR3 nucleotides: TGTGCCAGCAGTTACCAACCTAGCCAAGGCTACAATGAGCAGTTCTTC. Translating it yields CASSYQPSQGYNEQFF.

V and J are TRBV28 and TRBJ1-5; D not resolved. The CDR3 contains 14 residues. The V end was cut by 5 bases, the J end by 6 bases, with 14 bases between. The germline V gene has CDR1 MDHEN and CDR2 SYDVKM. CDR3 residues: CASSGSKVVQPQHF. CDR3 DNA sequence: TGTGCCAGCAGTGGCTCCAAGGTGGTTCAGCCCCAGCATTTT.